This TCR beta chain originates from a study of T-cell reconstitution after alpha-beta-depleted transplantation in children. General observations from the study: The high TCRbeta diversity at day 60 in some patients came from surviving recipient T cells and thymic progenitors. Diversity and T-cell counts at one year after transplant derived mostly from new T cells. Alpha-beta T cells about two months after transplant reportedly derived from several hundred expanded graft clones.

Library preparation (for TCRbeta) was performed with unique molecular identifiers. From the PCR reads, TCRdb called clonotypes with MiXCR, one entry per CDR3 protein. The sample lists under 750,000 distinct CDR3 sequences; roughly 24% were seen once. Trimming removed 5 bases from V and 0 bases from J; junction bases left unmatched: 6. Germline CDR1 SGHRS, CDR2 YFSETQ. This CDR3 has 15 amino acids. Turning to this clonotype: Its antigen is unknown.

This receptor was taken from a boy younger than two who had a stem cell transplant for acute myeloid leukemia, so the T cells may come from the graft donor. V is TRBV5-1 and J is TRBJ2-3, with 7 bases matching TRBD2. The source was PBMCs, mostly from graft donor cells, collected 360 days after TCRalphabeta/CD19-depleted stem cell transplant. The CDR3 spells CASRPASGSTDTQYF. In nucleotides, the CDR3 is TGCGCCAGCAGACCGGCTAGCGGTAGCACAGATACGCAGTATTTT.